This T cell receptor beta chain was recovered during a study of glioma-infiltrating T cells after dendritic cell vaccination. The PCR used 60 V beta and 13 J beta primers. TCRdb's copy holds only in-frame clones and misses some; the assay was immunoSEQ multiplex PCR. The sample has roughly 88,000 clones, approximately 80% seen once. This CDR3 has 15 amino acids. Germline V CDR1 and CDR2: LNHDA, SQIVND (reference sequence). Trimming pared 8 bases from V and 6 bases from J, leaving 19 bases between. Time point: after dendritic cell vaccination, including at tumor progression/relapse. This clone was counted a few times.

This TCR derives from a human donor with glioblastoma. The material sequenced was blood, taken after dendritic cell vaccination. V is TRBV19 and J is TRBJ2-2, with a tentative D call TRBD1 (5 bases). The CDR3 nucleotides are TGTGCCAGTTCCTGGGCAGGGCAGGTTCCCGGGGAGCTGTTTTTT. It yields the protein CASSWAGQVPGELFF. Supplemented by reference TRBV19 and TRBJ2-2, the full variable domain reads DGGITQSPKYLFRKEGQNVTLSCEQNLNHDAMYWYRQDPGQGLRLIYYSQIVNDFQKGDIAEGYSVSREKKESFPLTVTSAQKNPTAFYLCASSWAGQVPGELFFGEGSRLTVL.